This T cell receptor (beta chain) is drawn from a study of T cells in women clearing cervical HPV infection. Background on the study: Case blood was drawn when the lesion was first found; control blood after infection became undetectable. Study observations and caveats: CIN3+ cases had significantly higher TCR richness than controls; evenness did not differ.

MY09/MY11 PCR detected cervical HPV DNA; dot-blot assigned genotypes. With regard to this clone: Its target is not known.

The repertoire was sequenced with immunoSEQ multiplex PCR; TCRdb's copy has only in-frame clones and lacks some. The sample is made up of some 30,000 clones, and the top ten hold 7.8% of it. This TCR was sampled from a woman between 18 and 75 years old with a cervical HPV16 infection that either progressed to CIN3+ or cleared (not recorded which). Source material: blood buffy coat.

The CDR3 spells CASSPAITGLEQYF. CDR3 DNA (partial): TGCGCCAGCAGCCCCGCAATAACAGGTCTCGAG. This chain joins TRBV5-1 and TRBJ2-7; weak D call: TRBD1 (5 bases). The CDR3 is cut off 3 residues early in the read; its end comes from the germline J gene. V was pared by 4 bases and J by 6 bases, with 17 bases between. CDR3 length: 14 residues. Germline CDR1 is SGHRS and CDR2 is YFSETQ.